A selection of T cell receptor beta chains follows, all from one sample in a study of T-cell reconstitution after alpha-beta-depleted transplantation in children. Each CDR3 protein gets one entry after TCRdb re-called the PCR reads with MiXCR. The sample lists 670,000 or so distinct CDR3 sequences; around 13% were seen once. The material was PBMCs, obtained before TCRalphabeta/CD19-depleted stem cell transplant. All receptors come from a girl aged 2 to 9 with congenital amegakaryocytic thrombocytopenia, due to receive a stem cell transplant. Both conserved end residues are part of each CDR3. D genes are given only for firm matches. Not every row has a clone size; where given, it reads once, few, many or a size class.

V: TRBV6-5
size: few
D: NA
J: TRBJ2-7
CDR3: CASGGPAYEQYF
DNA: TGTGCCAGCGGGGGCCCCGCCTACGAGCAGTACTTC

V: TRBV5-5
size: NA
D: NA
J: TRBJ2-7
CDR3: CASNNWGRSDEQYF
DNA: TGTGCCAGCAACAACTGGGGCAGAAGCGACGAGCAGTACTTC

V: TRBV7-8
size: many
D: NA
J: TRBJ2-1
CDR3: CASASLSTPVRNNEQFF
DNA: TGTGCTAGCGCTAGCCTTAGCACCCCTGTCCGAAACAATGAGCAGTTCTTC

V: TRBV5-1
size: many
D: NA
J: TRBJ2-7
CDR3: CASRSSAGFHYEQYF
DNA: TGCGCCAGCAGGTCTTCGGCAGGCTTCCACTACGAGCAGTACTTC

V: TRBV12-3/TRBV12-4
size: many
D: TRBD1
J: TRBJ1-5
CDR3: CASTTGGGQPQHF
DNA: TGTGCCAGCACCACAGGGGGGGGACAGCCCCAGCATTTT

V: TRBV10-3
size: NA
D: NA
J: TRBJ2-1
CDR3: CAISESEGQGVNNEQFF
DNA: TGTGCCATCAGTGAGAGTGAGGGTCAGGGTGTAAACAATGAGCAGTTCTTC

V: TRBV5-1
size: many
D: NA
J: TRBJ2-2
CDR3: CASSLGWAGELFF
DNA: TGCGCCAGCAGCCTTGGATGGGCCGGGGAGCTGTTTTTT

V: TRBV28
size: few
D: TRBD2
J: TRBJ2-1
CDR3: CASREIAGSSYNEQFF
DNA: TGTGCCAGCAGAGAAATAGCGGGCAGCTCCTACAATGAGCAGTTCTTC

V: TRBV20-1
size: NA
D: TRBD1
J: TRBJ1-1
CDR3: CSARVGVDRGRTEAFF
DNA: TGCAGTGCTAGAGTCGGGGTGGACAGGGGGCGAACTGAAGCTTTCTTT

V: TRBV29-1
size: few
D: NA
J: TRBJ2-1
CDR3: CSVEIVGNEQFF
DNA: TGCAGCGTTGAGATCGTGGGGAATGAGCAGTTCTTC

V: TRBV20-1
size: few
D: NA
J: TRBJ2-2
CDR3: CSAQSTRTGELFF
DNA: TGCAGTGCCCAGTCGACTCGCACCGGGGAGCTGTTTTTT

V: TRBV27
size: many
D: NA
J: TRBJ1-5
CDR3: CASSLWGADQPQHF
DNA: TGTGCCAGCAGTTTATGGGGGGCGGATCAGCCCCAGCATTTT

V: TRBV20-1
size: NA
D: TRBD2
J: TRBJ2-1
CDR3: CSATSSGRFNEQFF
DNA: TGCAGTGCTACCTCTAGCGGGAGGTTTAATGAGCAGTTCTTC

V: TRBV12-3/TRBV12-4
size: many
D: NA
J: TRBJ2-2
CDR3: CASSSSARSVTGELFF
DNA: TGTGCCAGCAGTTCCTCCGCGAGGAGCGTCACCGGGGAGCTGTTTTTT

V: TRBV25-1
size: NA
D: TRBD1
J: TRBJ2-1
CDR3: CASSHTSGTGVRNEQFF
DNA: TGTGCCAGCAGTCATACTTCCGGGACAGGGGTTCGCAATGAGCAGTTCTTC

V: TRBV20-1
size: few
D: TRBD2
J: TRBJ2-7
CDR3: CSAREGLATSYEQYF
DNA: TGCAGTGCTAGAGAGGGACTAGCTACCTCCTACGAGCAGTACTTC

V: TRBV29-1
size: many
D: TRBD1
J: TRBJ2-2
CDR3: CSAILGDSYTGELFF
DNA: TGCAGCGCTATCCTTGGGGACAGCTACACCGGGGAGCTGTTTTTT

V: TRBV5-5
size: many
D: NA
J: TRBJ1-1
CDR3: CASSFGSENTEAFF
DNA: TGTGCCAGCAGCTTTGGATCGGAGAACACTGAAGCTTTCTTT

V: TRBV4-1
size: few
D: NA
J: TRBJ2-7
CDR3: CASSQRSSGSYEQYF
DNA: TGCGCCAGCAGCCAAAGAAGCAGCGGGTCCTACGAGCAGTACTTC

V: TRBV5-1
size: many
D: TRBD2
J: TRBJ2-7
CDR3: CASSLDGRGYEQYF
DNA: TGCGCCAGCAGCTTGGACGGGAGGGGCTACGAGCAGTACTTC

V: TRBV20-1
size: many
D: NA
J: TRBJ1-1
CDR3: CSARDRGGRTEAFF
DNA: TGCAGTGCTAGAGATCGAGGGGGTCGTACTGAAGCTTTCTTT

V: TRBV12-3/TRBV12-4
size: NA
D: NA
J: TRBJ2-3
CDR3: CASSFRASSDTQYF
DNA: TGTGCCAGCAGTTTTCGCGCGAGCAGTGATACGCAGTATTTT

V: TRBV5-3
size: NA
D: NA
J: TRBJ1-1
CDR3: CARSMGCTEAFF
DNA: TGTGCCAGAAGCATGGGGTGTACTGAAGCTTTCTTT

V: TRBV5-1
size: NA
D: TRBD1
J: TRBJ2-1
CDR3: CASSRGLGFGNEQFF
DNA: TGCGCCAGCAGCAGGGGGCTAGGGTTCGGCAATGAGCAGTTCTTC

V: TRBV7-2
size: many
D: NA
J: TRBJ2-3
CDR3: CASSFFSSDTQYF
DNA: TGTGCCAGCAGCTTCTTCTCTTCGGATACGCAGTATTTT

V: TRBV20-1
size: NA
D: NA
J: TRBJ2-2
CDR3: CSASSLLGTLNTGELFF
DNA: TGCAGTGCCAGTTCGCTGCTGGGTACCCTTAACACCGGGGAGCTGTTTTTT

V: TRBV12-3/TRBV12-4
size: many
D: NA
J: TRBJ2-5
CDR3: CASSERWVQETQYF
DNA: TGTGCCAGCAGTGAGCGTTGGGTGCAAGAGACCCAGTACTTC

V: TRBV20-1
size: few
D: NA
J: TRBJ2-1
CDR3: CSAARSAYNEQFF
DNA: TGCAGTGCGGCGAGGTCCGCCTACAATGAGCAGTTCTTC

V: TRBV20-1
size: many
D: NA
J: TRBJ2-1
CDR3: CSARGAEVAEQFF
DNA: TGCAGTGCTAGGGGCGCGGAGGTGGCTGAGCAGTTCTTC

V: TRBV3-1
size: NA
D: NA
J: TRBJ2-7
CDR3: CASSRPRGGNSYEQYF
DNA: TGTGCCAGCAGCCGACCAAGAGGGGGAAATTCCTACGAGCAGTACTTC

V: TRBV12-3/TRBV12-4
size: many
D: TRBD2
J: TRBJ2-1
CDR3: CASSAPSGRLFF
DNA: TGTGCCAGCAGTGCCCCTAGCGGGAGGCTGTTCTTC

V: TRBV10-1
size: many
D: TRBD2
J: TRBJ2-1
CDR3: CASSVLAGYSYNEQFF
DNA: TGCGCCAGCAGTGTTTTAGCGGGCTACTCCTACAATGAGCAGTTCTTC

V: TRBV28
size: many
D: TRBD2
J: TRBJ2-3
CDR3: CASRGSGTSSPDTQYF
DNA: TGTGCCAGCAGAGGCTCCGGGACTAGCAGCCCAGATACGCAGTATTTT

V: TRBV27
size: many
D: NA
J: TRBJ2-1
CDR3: CASSLEDAGFGNEQFF
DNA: TGTGCCAGCAGTTTAGAAGATGCAGGGTTCGGAAATGAGCAGTTCTTC

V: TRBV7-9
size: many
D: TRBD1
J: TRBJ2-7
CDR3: CASSTLTGMHEQYF
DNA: TGTGCCAGCAGCACCTTGACAGGGATGCACGAGCAGTACTTC

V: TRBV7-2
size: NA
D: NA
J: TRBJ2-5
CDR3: CASSPGRTGVEETQYF
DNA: TGTGCCAGCAGCCCGGGGCGAACGGGAGTAGAAGAGACCCAGTACTTC

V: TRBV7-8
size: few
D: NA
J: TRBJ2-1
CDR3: CASSLGADRTNGGEQFF
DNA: TGTGCCAGCAGCTTAGGGGCTGACAGGACGAACGGAGGGGAGCAGTTCTTC

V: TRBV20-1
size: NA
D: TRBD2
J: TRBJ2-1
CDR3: CSAGDYLYNEQFF
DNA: TGCAGTGCCGGGGACTACCTGTACAATGAGCAGTTCTTC

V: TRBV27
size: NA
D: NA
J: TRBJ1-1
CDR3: CASSRQENTEAFF
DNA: TGTGCCAGCAGTAGACAGGAGAACACTGAAGCTTTCTTT

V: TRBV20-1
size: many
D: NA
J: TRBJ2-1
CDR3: CSARPGPLNHNEQFF
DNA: TGCAGTGCTAGACCGGGACCACTGAACCACAATGAGCAGTTCTTC

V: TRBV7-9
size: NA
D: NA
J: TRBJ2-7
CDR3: CASSRADNF
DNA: TGTGCCAGCAGCCGCGCGGATAATTTC

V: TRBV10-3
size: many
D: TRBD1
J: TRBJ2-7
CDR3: CAISERGDRSSYEQYF
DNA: TGTGCCATCAGTGAGCGAGGGGACAGGAGCTCCTACGAGCAGTACTTC

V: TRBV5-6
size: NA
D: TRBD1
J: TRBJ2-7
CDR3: CASSTSRTGSYEQYF
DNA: TGTGCCAGCAGCACATCGAGGACAGGGTCCTACGAGCAGTACTTC

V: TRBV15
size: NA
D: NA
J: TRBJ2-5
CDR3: CATSRGGAGSETQYF
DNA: TGTGCCACCAGCAGAGGCGGTGCAGGGTCAGAGACCCAGTACTTC

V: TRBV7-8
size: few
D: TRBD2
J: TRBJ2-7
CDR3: CASSDLRAVVGGLRSYEQYF
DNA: TGTGCCAGCAGCGACCTAAGAGCGGTTGTGGGGGGGTTACGATCCTACGAGCAGTACTTC

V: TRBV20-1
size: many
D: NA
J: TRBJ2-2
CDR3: CSAPRVAGELFF
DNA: TGCAGTGCGCCGCGGGTAGCCGGGGAGCTGTTTTTT

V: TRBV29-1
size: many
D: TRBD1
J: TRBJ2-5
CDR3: CSVGAFRGETQYF
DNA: TGCAGCGTTGGTGCTTTCAGGGGGGAGACCCAGTACTTC

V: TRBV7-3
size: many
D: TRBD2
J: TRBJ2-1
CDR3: CASSFVGGRTSSYNEQFF
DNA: TGTGCCAGCAGCTTCGTCGGCGGGCGGACTAGCTCCTACAATGAGCAGTTCTTC

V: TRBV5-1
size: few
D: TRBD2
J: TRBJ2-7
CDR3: CASVHMTSGRAEQYF
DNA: TGCGCCAGCGTGCACATGACTAGCGGGAGGGCCGAGCAGTACTTC

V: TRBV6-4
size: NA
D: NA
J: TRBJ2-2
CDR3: CASSESRDTGELFF
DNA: TGTGCCAGCAGTGAATCAAGGGATACCGGGGAGCTGTTTTTT

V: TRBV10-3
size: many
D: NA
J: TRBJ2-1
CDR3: CAISAGGGSDMYEQFF
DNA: TGTGCCATCAGTGCCGGGGGCGGGAGTGATATGTATGAGCAGTTCTTC

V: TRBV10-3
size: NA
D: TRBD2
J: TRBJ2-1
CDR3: CATGGGLAGGLNQQFF
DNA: TGTGCCACGGGCGGAGGGCTAGCGGGAGGCCTAAACCAGCAGTTCTTC

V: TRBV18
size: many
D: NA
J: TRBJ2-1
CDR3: CASFTMEGLPYNEQFF
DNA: TGTGCCAGCTTCACCATGGAGGGACTTCCCTACAATGAGCAGTTCTTC